The 17 T cell receptor beta chains given below trace back to one sample, sequenced in a study of shared clonotypes between healthy human individuals. Profiled with immunoSEQ multiplex PCR; TCRdb holds only in-frame clones, not every one. The sample holds roughly 2.2 million clones, around 93% seen once. Sequenced material: naive CD4+ T cells from PBMCs. Subset described: CD45RA+ positively selected. The receptors were sampled from a man between 18 and 29 years old in good health. Some clones in this sample may be carry-over from other donors' samples.

V and J are TRBV2 and TRBJ2-2, with D unresolved. The CDR3 spans 14 residues. Germline assignment: CDR1 SNHLY and CDR2 FYNNEI. V lost 5 bases to trimming and J lost 2 bases, with 9 bases between them. The CDR3 loop is CASSPDINTGELFF. CDR3 nucleotides: TGTGCCAGCAGTCCTGATATCAACACCGGGGAGCTGTTTTTT.

The chain is built from TRBV5-4 and TRBJ2-2, with D perhaps matching TRBD1 or TRBD2 (5 bases each). The V end lost 0 bases, the J end lost 4 bases, and 10 bases lay between the germline ends. The CDR3 contains 15 residues. Germline CDR1 and CDR2: SGHNT and YYREEE (reference sequence). CDR3 loop: CASSLDKRGTGELFF. The CDR3, as DNA: TGTGCCAGCAGCTTGGATAAGAGGGGCACCGGGGAGCTGTTTTTT.

About this clone: In the same sample, other DNA sequences code for this CDR3. This rearrangement joins TRBV7-3 to TRBJ2-2, with D unresolved. The CDR3 extends over 15 amino acids. V was pared by 3 bases and J by 0 bases, with 8 bases between. Germline lookup yields CDR1 SGHTA and CDR2 FQGTGA. The CDR3 coding sequence is TGTGCCAGCAGCTTTGGCCCGGCGAACACCGGGGAGCTGTTTTTT. This gives the protein CASSFGPANTGELFF.

The V and J genes are TRBV28 and TRBJ1-2; perhaps TRBD1 as D (5 bases). V lost 7 bases, J lost 5 bases, and 17 bases lay in between. Germline values: CDR1 MDHEN, CDR2 SYDVKM. This CDR3 comprises 14 residues. DNA of the CDR3: TGTGCCAGCACCTTACCCCACCGACAGTATGGCTACACCTTC. Amino acids: CASTLPHRQYGYTF.

V and J are TRBV6-1 and TRBJ1-1, with a tentative D call TRBD1 (6 bases). V lost 11 bases, J lost 1 base, and 17 bases lay in between. Germline CDR1 reads MNHNS; CDR2 reads SASEGT. The CDR3 consists of 14 residues. The CDR3 coding sequence is TGTGCCTCCCCGCGGGGGGCAAAGAACACTGAAGCTTTCTTT. Translated: CASPRGAKNTEAFF.

This rearrangement joins TRBV4-3 to TRBJ2-7, with 7 bases lining up with TRBD1. CDR1 and CDR2 (germline): LGHNA, YSLEER. CDR3 size: 16 residues. With V trimmed by 3 bases and J by 4 bases, 12 bases remained unmatched. The CDR3 bases are TGCGCCAGCAGCCAGGGGAAGGGGGCCCGCTGGTACGAGCAGTACTTC. Residues: CASSQGKGARWYEQYF.

The gene calls are TRBV7-3 and TRBJ2-3; D is unclear. The CDR3 extends over 12 amino acids. Germline V lookup: CDR1 SGHTA, CDR2 FQGTGA. With 8 bases removed from V and 1 base from J, the gap between germline ends came to 7 bases. In DNA form, the CDR3 reads TGTGCCAGCTCCGGTGGCACAGATACGCAGTATTTT. It encodes CASSGGTDTQYF.

CDR3: CASSRGFETQYF. For the CDR3, the DNA is TGTGCCAGCAGCCGGGGCTTCGAGACCCAGTACTTC. The chain recombines TRBV2 with TRBJ2-5; D tentatively fits TRBD1 or TRBD2 (5 bases each). CDR3 length: 12 amino acids. Germline-derived CDR1 and CDR2 are SNHLY and FYNNEI. The ends were cut back, 6 bases at V and 5 bases at J, with 10 bases in the middle.

This clone was seen once. The genes are TRBV5-4 and TRBJ2-1; D unresolved. Trimming cost V 4 bases and J 7 bases, with 9 bases left between them. This CDR3 comprises 12 residues. CDR1 is SGHNT and CDR2 is YYREEE in the germline V gene (reference sequence). The chain's CDR3 is CASSIVGNEQFF. The CDR3 bases are TGTGCCAGCAGCATTGTGGGGAATGAGCAGTTCTTC. The full variable domain, in which reference TRBV5-4 and TRBJ2-1 provide the parts outside the CDR3, is ETGVTQSPTHLIKTRGQQVTLRCSSQSGHNTVSWYQQALGQGPQFIFQYYREEENGRGNFPPRFSGLQFPNYSSELNVNALELDDSALYLCASSIVGNEQFFGPGTRLTVL.

This rearrangement joins TRBV11-3 to TRBJ2-1; 7 bases agree with TRBD2. This CDR3 is 13 amino acids long. Germline V CDR1 and CDR2: SGHNT, YENEEA. The trim removed 3 bases at V and 8 bases at J, leaving 4 bases unmatched. The CDR3 spells CASSFRGVDEQFF. DNA for the CDR3: TGTGCCAGCAGCTTCCGGGGGGTTGATGAGCAGTTCTTC.

The chain recombines TRBV9 with TRBJ1-3; D call uncertain. This CDR3 has 15 amino acids. Germline V gene data show CDR1 as SGDLS and CDR2 as YYNGEE. The V gene lost 4 bases and the J gene lost 3 bases, with 14 bases spanning the gap. The CDR3 protein is CASSRGFRVGNTIYF. The CDR3 bases are TGTGCCAGCAGCCGTGGTTTTCGGGTTGGAAACACCATATATTTT.

As regards this clone: Other DNA sequences in this specimen translate into the identical CDR3. This rearrangement joins TRBV6-1 to TRBJ1-1; TRBD1 aligns across 8 bases. V gave up 4 bases and J gave up 5 bases; unmatched junction bases: 3. Per the germline V gene, CDR1 is MNHNS and CDR2 is SASEGT. CDR3 length equals 13 residues. The CDR3 DNA is TGTGCCAGCAGTGTCACAGGGGGGACTGAAGCTTTCTTT. It is translated as CASSVTGGTEAFF.

The chain employs TRBV30 and TRBJ1-1; no firm D call. The V end was cut by 0 bases, the J end by 4 bases, with 6 bases between. This CDR3 has 12 amino acids. CDR1 and CDR2 from the germline V gene are GTSNPN and SVGIG (reference sequence). Here the CDR3 DNA reads TGTGCCTGGAGTGTATTTCGCACTGAAGCTTTCTTT. This gives the protein CAWSVFRTEAFF.

This chain connects TRBV7-9 to TRBJ1-4; D is unresolved. The CDR3 totals 12 residues. Germline V gene sequence: CDR1 SEHNR, CDR2 FQNEAQ (reference sequence). V gave up 5 bases and J gave up 15 bases, with 16 bases separating them. The CDR3 region has the DNA TGTGCCAGCAGCCAAGGAGGGTGGCCCATGTTTTTT. Residues: CASSQGGWPMFF.

This chain links TRBV5-1 with TRBJ2-7; 8 bases align to TRBD2. The CDR3 sequence is 14 residues long. V shed 5 bases and J 5 bases; nucleotides not matched to a gene: 9. From germline, CDR1 is SGHRS and CDR2 YFSETQ. CDR3 coding DNA: TGCGCCAGCAGGGAGGCAAGCGGGAGTGACGAGCAGTACTTC. Protein product: CASREASGSDEQYF.

The genes are TRBV19 and TRBJ2-1; no firm D call. Trimming removed 5 bases at V and 9 bases at J, with 14 bases between. The CDR3 runs to 13 residues. CDR1 is LNHDA and CDR2 is SQIVND in the germline V gene (reference sequence). CDR3: CASSLSSRSEQFF. CDR3 in DNA: TGTGCCAGTAGTCTGAGCAGCCGCAGTGAGCAGTTCTTC.

This sequence joins TRBV7-2 and TRBJ1-2, with D hard to call. The ends were cut back, 1 base at V and 0 bases at J, with 12 bases in the middle. This CDR3 has 16 residues. The germline V gene has CDR1 SGHTA and CDR2 FQGNSA. The CDR3 spells CASSLGAASSNYGYTF. CDR3 nucleotides: TGTGCCAGCAGCTTAGGGGCAGCCTCTTCTAACTATGGCTACACCTTC.